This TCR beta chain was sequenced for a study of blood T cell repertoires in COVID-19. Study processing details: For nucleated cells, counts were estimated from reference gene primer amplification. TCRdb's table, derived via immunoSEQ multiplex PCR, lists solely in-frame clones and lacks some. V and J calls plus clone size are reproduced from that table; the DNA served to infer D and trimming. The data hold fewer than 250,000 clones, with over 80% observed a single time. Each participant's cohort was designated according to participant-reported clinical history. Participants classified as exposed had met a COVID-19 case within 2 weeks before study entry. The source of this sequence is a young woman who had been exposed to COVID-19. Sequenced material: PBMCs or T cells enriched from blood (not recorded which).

CDR3 sequence: CAWSTTRGYTF. The CDR3 bases are TGTGCCTGGAGTACGACGCGGGGCTACACCTTC. The V call is TRBV30, the J call TRBJ1-2; D remains ambiguous. Trimming shortened V by 2 bases and J by 8 bases, and 9 bases separated the two germline ends. The CDR3 is 11 residues long. Germline CDR1 reads GTSNPN; CDR2 reads SVGIG (reference sequence).